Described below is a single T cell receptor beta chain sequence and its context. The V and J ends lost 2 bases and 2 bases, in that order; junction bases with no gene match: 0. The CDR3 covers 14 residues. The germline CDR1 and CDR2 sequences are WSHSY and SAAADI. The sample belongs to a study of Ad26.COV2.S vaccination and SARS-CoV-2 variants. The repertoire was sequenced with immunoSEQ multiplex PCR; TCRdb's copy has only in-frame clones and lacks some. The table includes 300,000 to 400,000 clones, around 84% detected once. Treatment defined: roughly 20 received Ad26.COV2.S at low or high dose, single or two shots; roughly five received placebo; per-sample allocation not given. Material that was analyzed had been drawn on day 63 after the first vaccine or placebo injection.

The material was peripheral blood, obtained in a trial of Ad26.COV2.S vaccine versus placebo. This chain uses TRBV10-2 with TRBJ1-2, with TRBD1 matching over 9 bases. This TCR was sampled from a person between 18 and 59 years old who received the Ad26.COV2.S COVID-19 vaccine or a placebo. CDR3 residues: CASSETGGNYGYTF. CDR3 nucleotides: TGCGCCAGCAGTGAGACAGGGGGCAACTATGGCTACACCTTC.